This T cell receptor (beta chain) was profiled in a study of PD-L1 blockade in urothelial cancer. Study background: The patients had undergone anywhere from 0 to 3 prior chemotherapy regimens. Across blood samples, T cells had a median count of about 140,000. Study-wide findings and caveats: Better survival was predicted by below-median pretreatment blood TCR clonality.

Germline V gene data show CDR1 as MNHNS and CDR2 as SASEGT. CDR3 length: 15 residues. V was trimmed by 7 bases and J by 0 bases, leaving 12 bases between them. Concerning this clone: Its antigen is still unknown.

Method: immunoSEQ multiplex PCR; TCRdb's copy keeps in-frame clones and lacks some. The sample carries around 120,000 clones, about 85% recorded once. The sample was PBMCs, taken around atezolizumab (anti-PD-L1) treatment. The V call is TRBV6-1, the J call TRBJ2-2; D gene uncertain. This TCR was recovered from a man in his fifties or sixties with urothelial cancer. CDR3 protein: CASNPLAANTGELFF. CDR3 bases: TGTGCCAGCAATCCTCTTGCGGCGAACACCGGGGAGCTGTTTTTT.